The clone carrying this T cell receptor beta chain came up once. Its antigen remains unknown. The data stem from a study of T-cell reconstitution after alpha-beta-depleted transplantation in children. General observations from the study: By one year post-transplant, T-cell counts and diversity largely arose from T cells that were newly produced.

Unique molecular identifiers were used to barcode this TCRbeta library. Using its own MiXCR run on the PCR reads, TCRdb lists one record per CDR3 protein. This repertoire shows 900,000 or so distinct CDR3 sequences, roughly 15% found once; its top ten account for about 5%. The CDR3 extends over 15 amino acids. Germline values: CDR1 SGDLS, CDR2 YYNGEE. Trimming took 4 bases from V and 2 from J; bases not matched to a gene: 8. V and J are TRBV9 and TRBJ2-7; TRBD1 matches 8 bases. This specimen was PBMCs, mostly from graft donor cells, taken 360 days after TCRalphabeta/CD19-depleted stem cell transplant. This receptor was obtained from a male patient younger than 18 who had a stem cell transplant for acute lymphoblastic leukemia, so the T cells may come from the graft donor. CDR3: CASSRKTTGAYEQYF. DNA of the CDR3: TGTGCCAGCAGCAGGAAGACGACAGGGGCCTACGAGCAGTACTTC.